This T cell receptor (beta chain) was identified during a study of technical replicates of blood from several donors. CDR1 is SGHNT, CDR2 YENEEA, per germline. The CDR3 spans 17 residues. Trimming stripped 5 bases from V and 0 bases from J, with 20 bases between. TCRdb keeps only in-frame clones here, not all; method: immunoSEQ multiplex PCR. The data show about 100,000 clones, about 94% seen once. This clonotype originated in a human donor in good health. The J gene is TRBJ2-7, the V gene TRBV11-3; TRBD1 is a possible D gene (5 bases). Material for sequencing was T cells isolated from PBMCs. The CDR3 protein is CASSRQILTVSSYEQYF. For the CDR3, the DNA is TGTGCCAGCAGCCGTCAGATATTGACAGTGAGCTCCTACGAGCAGTACTTC.